A single sample gave rise to the 29 T cell receptor beta chains below, sequenced in a study of control samples from healthy donors and cancer patients. TCRdb keeps only in-frame clones here, not all; method: immunoSEQ multiplex PCR. The data hold 140,000 to 150,000 clones, with around 90% observed a single time. The sequenced sample consisted of blood. These receptors were collected from a man aged 25-45 years in good health.

The CDR3 coding sequence is TGTGCCAGCAGCGCGGCCCACAGGGGAAGAATGAATGGAGCTTTCTTT. The encoded protein is CASSAAHRGRMNGAFF. The gene calls are TRBV5-6 and TRBJ1-1; 7 bases are shared with TRBD1. Germline trimming cut 4 bases from V and 10 bases from J; bases unmatched to any gene: 19. Germline V CDR1 and CDR2: SGHDT, YYEEEE. This CDR3 is 16 amino acids long.

The J gene is TRBJ2-7, the V gene TRBV15; perhaps TRBD1 as D (6 bases). The germline V gene has CDR1 LNHNV and CDR2 YYDKDF (reference sequence). V lost 5 bases to trimming and J lost 2 bases, with 16 bases between them. This CDR3 contains 15 residues. The DNA for the CDR3 is TGTGCCACCAGCTCCCCCACAGGGAGTGCCTACGAGCAGTACTTC. Translating it yields CATSSPTGSAYEQYF.

The chain combines TRBV6-5 with TRBJ1-4, with D possibly being TRBD1 (5 bases). Germline V gene data show CDR1 as MNHEY and CDR2 as SVGAGI. The CDR3 is made up of 15 amino acids. V lost 0 bases and J lost 4, with 9 bases in between. This chain's CDR3 is CASSYSGQINEKLFF. The CDR3 nucleotides read TGTGCCAGCAGTTACTCGGGGCAGATTAATGAAAAACTGTTTTTT.

The V call is TRBV24-1, the J call TRBJ2-3; TRBD2 agrees at 7 bases. CDR1 and CDR2 (germline): KGHDR, SFDVKD. The V and J ends lost 7 bases and 5 bases, in that order; junction bases with no gene match: 5. This CDR3 is built from 13 residues. CDR3 sequence (DNA): TGTGCCACCAGGGCTAGCGGCCAAGATACGCAGTATTTT. This sequence encodes CATRASGQDTQYF.

The rearrangement links TRBV9 to TRBJ2-5; the D gene is possibly TRBD1 (6 bases). CDR3 size: 13 residues. Germline V gene data show CDR1 as SGDLS and CDR2 as YYNGEE. Trimming pared 0 bases from V and 4 bases from J, leaving 7 bases between. The CDR3 loop reads CASSVAGVETQYF. CDR3 nucleotides: TGTGCCAGCAGCGTAGCAGGGGTAGAGACCCAGTACTTC. The whole variable domain, filled in from reference TRBV9 and TRBJ2-5, reads DSGVTQTPKHLITATGQRVTLRCSPRSGDLSVYWYQQSLDQGLQFLIQYYNGEERAKGNILERFSAQQFPDLHSELNLSSLELGDSALYFCASSVAGVETQYFGPGTRLLVL.

The V call is TRBV2, the J call TRBJ1-1; TRBD1 matches 9 bases. This CDR3 has 14 amino acids. V lost 5 bases and J lost 4; bases outside the gene matches: 5. The V gene's germline CDR1 is SNHLY and CDR2 FYNNEI. CDR3 bases: TGTGCCAGCAGTACACAGGGGGCCAGCACTGAAGCTTTCTTT. As protein: CASSTQGASTEAFF.

The chain is built from TRBV7-2 and TRBJ2-7, with a possible D match to TRBD1 (5 bases). Germline CDR1 reads SGHTA; CDR2 reads FQGNSA. The V end lost 5 bases, the J end lost 3 bases, and 17 bases lay between the germline ends. The length of the CDR3 is 15 residues. The CDR3 spells CASSLGQGSLYEQYF. The CDR3 DNA sequence: TGTGCCAGCAGCCTAGGGCAGGGAAGCCTCTACGAGCAGTACTTC.

The chain combines TRBV6-2 or TRBV6-3 with TRBJ2-7, with 9 bases identical to TRBD1. The germline gives CDR1 MNHEY, CDR2 SVGEGT. V was clipped by 4 bases and J by 4 bases; unmatched bases: 5. The CDR3 contains 14 residues. CDR3 protein: CASSWTGVGYEQYF. The CDR3 DNA is TGTGCCAGCAGTTGGACAGGGGTAGGATACGAGCAGTACTTC.

This chain's CDR3 is CASSSLGLAGGTGELFF. In DNA, the CDR3 is TGCGCCAGCAGCTCGCTAGGACTAGCGGGGGGCACCGGGGAGCTGTTTTTT. The V call is TRBV4-1, the J call TRBJ2-2; TRBD2 matches 14 bases. There are 17 residues in the CDR3. With V trimmed by 5 bases and J by 4 bases, 6 bases remained unmatched. Germline lookup yields CDR1 MGHRA and CDR2 YSYEKL.

The CDR3 reads CASSADRGDGFRSPLHF. The CDR3 DNA reads TGTGCCAGCAGCGCGGACAGGGGAGACGGTTTTCGGTCACCCCTCCACTTT. The chain couples TRBV9 to TRBJ1-6; TRBD1 matches at 9 bases. Per germline, CDR1 SGDLS and CDR2 YYNGEE. The CDR3 sequence is 17 residues long. The V segment lost 3 bases and the J segment 10 bases; nucleotides outside the gene matches: 14.

The V call is TRBV5-4, the J call TRBJ1-4, with a tentative D call TRBD1 (6 bases). In germline, CDR1 is SGHNT, CDR2 YYREEE (reference sequence). CDR3 length equals 14 residues. Trimming pared 4 bases from V and 6 bases from J, leaving 13 bases between. CDR3 bases: TGTGCCAGCAGCGCAGGGGTGGGATATGAAAAACTGTTTTTT. As protein: CASSAGVGYEKLFF.

The gene calls are TRBV4-1 and TRBJ1-5, with TRBD1 as a possible D gene (5 bases). This CDR3 contains 14 residues. Trimming shortened V by 3 bases and J by 0 bases, and 6 bases separated the two germline ends. Germline V gene sequence: CDR1 MGHRA, CDR2 YSYEKL. CDR3 in DNA: TGCGCCAGCAGCCAGCAGGGTAGCAATCAGCCCCAGCATTTT. Protein: CASSQQGSNQPQHF.

The chain employs TRBV29-1 and TRBJ1-2; D unclear. The germline CDR1 and CDR2 sequences are SQVTM and ANQGSEA. This CDR3 has 15 amino acids. V lost 0 bases to trimming and J lost 0 bases, with 11 bases between them. DNA for the CDR3: TGCAGCGTTGAAGATGGGTCCGCTACTAACTATGGCTACACCTTC. It codes for CSVEDGSATNYGYTF.

V is TRBV7-9 and J is TRBJ2-2, with 7 bases that match TRBD2. The CDR3 sequence is 13 residues long. Germline V gene data show CDR1 as SEHNR and CDR2 as FQNEAQ (reference sequence). V was clipped by 5 bases and J by 6 bases; unmatched bases: 3. CDR3 sequence (DNA): TGTGCCAGCAGCGAGACTAGCTCCGGGGAGCTGTTTTTT. Translated, it gives CASSETSSGELFF.

The rearrangement links TRBV3-1 (or the pseudogene TRBV3-2) to TRBJ2-7, with D possibly being TRBD1 (5 bases). The CDR3 totals 18 residues. V lost 0 bases to trimming and J lost 5 bases, with 23 bases between them. The V gene's germline CDR1 is LGHDT and CDR2 YNNKEL (reference sequence). CDR3 nucleotide sequence: TGTGCCAGCAGCCAAGATGGGAAGGGGTGCAAGCCTTCCAACGAGCAGTACTTC. Translation: CASSQDGKGCKPSNEQYF.

This clone has a handful of counts. Other DNA variants within this sample encode the same CDR3. This rearrangement joins TRBV6-4 to TRBJ1-4; D is unresolved. Germline assignment: CDR1 MRHNA and CDR2 SNTAGT. V was cut by 2 bases and J by 5 bases, with 6 bases left in between. The CDR3 totals 13 residues. CDR3: CASSDNLNEKLFF. CDR3 in DNA: TGTGCCAGCAGTGACAACCTCAATGAAAAACTGTTTTTT.

The chain has TRBV5-8 and TRBJ2-4; weak D call: TRBD2 (5 bases). The germline V gene encodes CDR1 SGHTS and CDR2 YDEGEE. This CDR3 has 14 residues. V was shortened by 2 bases and J by 4 bases, with 10 bases between the two germline ends. CDR3 amino acids: CASSLAGKKNIQYF. As DNA, the CDR3 is TGTGCCAGCAGCTTAGCCGGGAAAAAAAACATTCAGTACTTC.

The rearrangement joins TRBV6-5 to TRBJ1-5, with unresolved D. The V end was cut by 3 bases, the J end by 7 bases, with 10 bases between. This CDR3 has 13 residues. Germline loops: CDR1 MNHEY, CDR2 SVGAGI. This chain's CDR3 is CASSYGRLQPQHF. The CDR3, as DNA: TGTGCCAGCAGTTATGGTAGGTTGCAGCCCCAGCATTTT.

The chain uses TRBV7-2 and TRBJ2-5, with a weak D call TRBD1 (5 bases). The germline V and J ends were trimmed by 0 bases and 1 base, with 12 bases remaining between them. The length of the CDR3 is 16 residues. Germline assignment: CDR1 SGHTA and CDR2 FQGNSA. CDR3 coding DNA: TGTGCCAGCAGCTTAGCTATCTCCCAGGGCCAAGAGACCCAGTACTTC. This translates into CASSLAISQGQETQYF.

CDR3 residues: CASSVFGEAGELFF. The CDR3 region has the DNA TGTGCCAGCAGCGTATTCGGCGAGGCCGGGGAGCTGTTTTTT. The rearrangement links TRBV9 to TRBJ2-2; D remains ambiguous. From germline, CDR1 is SGDLS and CDR2 YYNGEE. Trimming pared 1 base from V and 6 bases from J, leaving 10 bases between. The length of the CDR3 is 14 residues.

The J gene is TRBJ1-1, the V gene TRBV18, with TRBD1 matching 7 bases. The CDR3 runs to 12 residues. The germline gives CDR1 KGHSH, CDR2 LQKENI. V trimming: 5 bases; J trimming: 6 bases; junction bases outside the gene matches: 3. The CDR3 loop is CASSKQGSEAFF. The CDR3 DNA is TGTGCCAGCTCAAAACAGGGGTCTGAAGCTTTCTTT. The full variable domain, with the rest looked up from reference TRBV18 and TRBJ1-1, is NAGVMQNPRHLVRRRGQEARLRCSPMKGHSHVYWYRQLPEEGLKFMVYLQKENIIDESGMPKERFSAEFPKEGPSILRIQQVVRGDSAAYFCASSKQGSEAFFGQGTRLTVV.

The chain is built from TRBV5-6 and TRBJ1-2; 7 bases line up with TRBD1. Germline assignment: CDR1 SGHDT and CDR2 YYEEEE. This CDR3 comprises 15 residues. The V segment lost 0 bases and the J segment 7 bases; nucleotides outside the gene matches: 9. CDR3 bases: TGTGCCAGCAGCTTGGTTGACAGGGTTTTGTTTGGCTACACCTTC. The encoded protein is CASSLVDRVLFGYTF.

The rearrangement joins TRBV5-1 to TRBJ1-4; tentative D call: TRBD1 (6 bases). The CDR3 spans 16 residues. The V and J ends lost 3 bases and 5 bases respectively, with 17 bases between them. Germline lookup yields CDR1 SGHRS and CDR2 YFSETQ. The CDR3 reads CASSSLPGALNEKLFF. The CDR3, as DNA: TGCGCCAGCAGCTCCCTCCCGGGGGCACTAAATGAAAAACTGTTTTTT.

With regard to this clone: This sample also contains other DNA sequences that code for the same CDR3. The chain uses TRBV5-1 and TRBJ1-5, with unresolved D. V was cut by 5 bases and J by 0 bases, with 9 bases left in between. The CDR3 loop spans 14 amino acids. Germline-derived CDR1 and CDR2 are SGHRS and YFSETQ. DNA of the CDR3: TGCGCCAGCAGTTTCGGGGATAGCAATCAGCCCCAGCATTTT. It yields the protein CASSFGDSNQPQHF.

The chain links TRBV12-3 or TRBV12-4 to TRBJ1-1, with D possibly matching TRBD1 (5 bases). The ends were cut back, 5 bases at V and 5 bases at J, with 12 bases in the middle. The CDR3 runs to 13 residues. CDR3 coding DNA: TGTGCCAGCAGTGTCGGGGGGGGTACTGAAGCTTTCTTT. Its protein product is CASSVGGGTEAFF.

The J gene is TRBJ1-1, the V gene TRBV5-1; tentative D call: TRBD1 (5 bases). Germline CDR1 is SGHRS and CDR2 is YFSETQ. This CDR3 spans 14 amino acids. The V end lost 4 bases, the J end lost 3 bases, and 13 bases lay between the germline ends. The CDR3 DNA follows: TGCGCCAGCAGCCCGCCGCCGGGGCACACTGAAGCTTTCTTT. This translates into CASSPPPGHTEAFF.

This chain links TRBV6-2 or TRBV6-3 with TRBJ2-5, with D possibly matching TRBD1 (6 bases). CDR3 length: 15 residues. CDR1 is MNHEY, CDR2 SVGEGT, per germline. Trimming pared 5 bases from V and 1 base from J, leaving 14 bases between. CDR3 DNA: TGTGCCAGCAGTGGGAGACAGGACCTCCAAGAGACCCAGTACTTC. It translates to CASSGRQDLQETQYF.

This clone was seen only a few times. V usage is TRBV23-1 and J usage is TRBJ2-2; perhaps D is TRBD1 or TRBD2 (5 bases each). TRBV23-1 is sorted into the ORF group, with uncertain function. Deletions cut 2 bases from V and 3 bases from J, with 22 bases between. The CDR3 is 19 amino acids. The CDR3 reads CASSQKGPRGGPHTGELFF. CDR3 coding DNA: TGCGCCAGCAGTCAAAAGGGTCCGAGGGGCGGTCCCCACACCGGGGAGCTGTTTTTT.

This clone was counted between two and nine times. V gene TRBV27 combines with J gene TRBJ2-5; 7 bases align to TRBD1. The CDR3 is 16 amino acids. After removal of 4 bases from V and 0 bases from J, the junction contained 8 bases not matched to a gene. CDR1 is MNHEY and CDR2 is SMNVEV in the germline V gene (reference sequence). The CDR3 bases are TGTGCCAGCAGTTCTCCCGGGACAGCGTACCAAGAGACCCAGTACTTC. Its translation: CASSSPGTAYQETQYF.